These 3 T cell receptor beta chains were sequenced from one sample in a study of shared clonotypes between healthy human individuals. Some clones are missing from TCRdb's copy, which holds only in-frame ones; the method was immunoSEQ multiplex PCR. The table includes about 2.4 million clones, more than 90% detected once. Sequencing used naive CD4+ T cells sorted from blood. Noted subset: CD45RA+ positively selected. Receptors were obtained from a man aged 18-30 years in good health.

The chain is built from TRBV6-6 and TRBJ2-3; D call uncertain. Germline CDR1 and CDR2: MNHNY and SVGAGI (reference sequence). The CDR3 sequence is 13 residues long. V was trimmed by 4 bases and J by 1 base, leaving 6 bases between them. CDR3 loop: CASSSLGTDTQYF. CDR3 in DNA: TGTGCCAGCAGTTCCCTCGGCACAGATACGCAGTATTTT.

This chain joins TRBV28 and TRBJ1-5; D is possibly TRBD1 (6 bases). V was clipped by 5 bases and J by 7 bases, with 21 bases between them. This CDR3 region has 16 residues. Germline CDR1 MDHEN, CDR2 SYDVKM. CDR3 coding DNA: TGTGCCAGCAGTCGAAATGGTAGGGGGGCGGGACAGCCCCAGCATTTT. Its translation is CASSRNGRGAGQPQHF.

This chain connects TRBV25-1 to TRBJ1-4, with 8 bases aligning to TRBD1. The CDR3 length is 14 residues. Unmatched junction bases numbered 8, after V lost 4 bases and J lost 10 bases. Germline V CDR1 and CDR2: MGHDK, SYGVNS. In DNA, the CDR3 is TGTGCCAGCAGTGCAGGGGGCGTTCTGGGAAAACTGTTTTTT. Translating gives CASSAGGVLGKLFF.